Described below is a single T cell receptor beta chain sequence and its context. Using immunoSEQ multiplex PCR, the repertoire was profiled, and TCRdb retains in-frame clones only, with some absent. The sample lists roughly 93,000 clones, 75% to 95% occurring once. V was shortened by 0 bases and J by 4 bases, with 11 bases between the two germline ends. Per the germline V gene, CDR1 is GTSNPN and CDR2 is SVGIG (reference sequence). The CDR3 runs 14 residues. The sample is drawn from a study of OX40 agonist ivuxolimab in advanced cancers. Looking at the study overall: Dosing consisted of intravenous ivuxolimab at 0.01 to 10 mg/kg every 2 weeks.

Prior autoimmune disease or systemic immunosuppression barred patients. The investigators sampled blood at baseline, at cycle 4 day 1, and at cycle 7 day 1. The sample in question was CD4+ or CD8+ T cells sorted from blood, obtained in a trial of the OX40 agonist ivuxolimab. The TCR sequence derives from an adult with an advanced solid tumor such as melanoma, head and neck, liver or kidney cancer. The V gene is TRBV30, the J gene TRBJ2-3, with D tentatively TRBD2 (5 bases). CDR3 bases: TGTGCCTGGAGTGTTTTCGGGCGGGCAGATACGCAGTATTTT. Amino acids: CAWSVFGRADTQYF.